The 2 T cell receptor beta chains presented below share a single source sample, sequenced in a study of monozygotic twins with inflammatory bowel disease. Following a re-call of the 5' RACE reads, TCRdb has one entry per CDR3 protein and lacks DNA. This sample's table has approximately 390,000 distinct CDR3 sequences. Material for sequencing was blood. These TCRs come from a human donor with ulcerative colitis or Crohn's disease, or a healthy co-twin of an affected twin (not recorded which).

J is TRBJ2-2 and V is TRBV12-3 or TRBV12-4. The CDR3 has 14 residues. The CDR3 region is CASSLKGFSGELFF.

This rearrangement joins TRBV7-3 to TRBJ1-4; TCRdb gives TRBD1 as the D gene, but with no DNA this cannot be confirmed. This CDR3 has 15 amino acids. Germline V gene data show CDR1 as SGHTA and CDR2 as FQGTGA. This chain's CDR3 is CASSLTPTGDEKLFF.